The clone carrying this T cell receptor beta chain has a handful of counts. The target antigen is unknown. The data derive from a study of T cells in Graves' hyperthyroidism and ophthalmopathy. Study-wide points: For ophthalmopathy, model prediction preceded onset by a median about six months. Most thyroid clonotypes expanded above 0.001 were also detected in blood.

From RNA transcripts, TCR beta CDR3 regions were amplified. RT-PCR in the first round (using the HTBI primer set) targeted the TCR CDR3. MiXCR, applied by TCRdb to the multiplex PCR reads, yields one record per CDR3 protein. The data show roughly 130,000 distinct CDR3 sequences, approximately 20% seen once. Germline CDR1 reads MNHNS; CDR2 reads SASEGT. The CDR3 totals 12 residues. Together with thyroid ultrasound, orbital computed tomography, serum thyroxine and TRAb, clinical symptoms were used for diagnoses. The material sequenced was blood. This receptor was identified in a woman between 50 and 59 years old with Graves' hyperthyroidism that later progressed to Graves' ophthalmopathy. The gene calls are TRBV6-1 and TRBJ2-7, with D possibly matching TRBD2 (6 bases). In DNA form, the CDR3 reads TGTGCAACGGGGGAAAAGACCTACGAGCAGTACTTC. It codes for CATGEKTYEQYF.